The 9 T cell receptor beta chains in this list originate from one sample, sequenced in a study of T cells in Graves' hyperthyroidism and ophthalmopathy. Amplified regions were TCR beta CDR3 sequences from RNA transcripts. HTBI primers were used for first-round RT-PCR of the TCR CDR3. TCRdb reprocessed the multiplex PCR reads via MiXCR and lists one record per CDR3 protein. This sample yields under 750,000 distinct CDR3 sequences, of which 18% are seen a single time; over 15% belongs to the top ten. Sequences were obtained from blood. The receptors were sampled from a woman between 45 and 60 years old with Graves' hyperthyroidism that later progressed to Graves' ophthalmopathy.

This clonotype was observed at least ten times. This chain joins TRBV3-1 and TRBJ1-6; 7 nucleotides line up with TRBD1. The V segment lost 0 bases and the J segment 5 bases; nucleotides outside the gene matches: 1. Per germline, CDR1 LGHDT and CDR2 YNNKEL (reference sequence). The CDR3 has 15 residues. This chain's CDR3 is CASSQDDRDNSPLHF. DNA for the CDR3: TGTGCCAGCAGCCAAGACGACAGGGATAATTCACCCCTCCACTTT.

This clonotype is a singleton in its sample. CDR3 amino acids: CSVATLGGYTF. In DNA form, the CDR3 reads TGCAGCGTCGCGACTCTCGGTGGCTACACCTTC. The chain recombines TRBV29-1 with TRBJ1-2; no definite D call. The CDR3 contains 11 residues. V lost 6 bases and J lost 7, with 12 bases in between. Germline lookup yields CDR1 SQVTM and CDR2 ANQGSEA.

The rearrangement uses TRBV20-1 and TRBJ1-6; 7 positions agree with TRBD1. The junction had 7 bases not matched to a gene; V was cut back by 3 bases and J by 11 bases. There are 13 residues in the CDR3. Looked up from germline, CDR1 is DFQATT and CDR2 is SNEGSKA (reference sequence). CDR3 amino acids: CSASPGGRTPLHF. The CDR3 bases are TGCAGTGCTAGTCCAGGGGGAAGAACACCCCTCCACTTT.

This clonotype was detected ten times or more. The V call is TRBV6-1, the J call TRBJ1-5, with TRBD1 as a possible D gene (6 bases). With 5 bases removed from V and 3 bases from J, the gap between germline ends came to 11 bases. The CDR3 consists of 14 residues. Germline V gene lookup returns CDR1 MNHNS and CDR2 SASEGT. The CDR3 nucleotides are TGTGCCAGCAGTTCCAGGACAGCCAATCAGCCCCAGCATTTT. Its protein product is CASSSRTANQPQHF.

This clonotype was recorded at least ten times. This chain uses TRBV2 with TRBJ2-7, with D tentatively TRBD1 (5 bases). Germline V CDR1 and CDR2: SNHLY, FYNNEI. The CDR3 extends over 13 amino acids. V was clipped by 6 bases and J by 3 bases, with 12 bases between them. CDR3 loop: CASRDLTVYEQYF. The CDR3 DNA is TGTGCCAGCAGGGACCTGACAGTCTACGAGCAGTACTTC.

This sequence joins TRBV14 and TRBJ2-1; maybe TRBD2 (6 bases). Germline assignment: CDR1 SGHDN and CDR2 FVKESK. This CDR3 has 14 amino acids. Trimming left V 1 base short and J 7 bases short, with 11 bases between. CDR3 coding DNA: TGTGCCAGCAGCCAAGGGGGGGTCGTTAATGAGCAGTTCTTC. Translating it yields CASSQGGVVNEQFF. The full variable domain, completed using reference TRBV14 and TRBJ2-1, is EAGVTQFPSHSVIEKGQTVTLRCDPISGHDNLYWYRRVMGKEIKFLLHFVKESKQDESGMPNNRFLAERTGGTYSTLKVQPAELEDSGVYFCASSQGGVVNEQFFGPGTRLTVL.

The rearrangement links TRBV20-1 to TRBJ2-5; D gene unclear. V was cut by 3 bases and J by 5 bases, with 10 bases left in between. From germline, CDR1 is DFQATT and CDR2 SNEGSKA (reference sequence). The CDR3 consists of 12 residues. CDR3 sequence: CSASDAMETQYF. The CDR3 coding sequence is TGCAGTGCTAGTGACGCGATGGAGACCCAGTACTTC.

The sample holds many counts of this clonotype. The rearrangement links TRBV11-1 to TRBJ1-1; TRBD1 might be the D (5 bases). V lost 3 bases and J 2 bases, leaving 16 bases between the germline ends. The CDR3 consists of 16 residues. Germline V CDR1 and CDR2: SGHAT, FQDESV (reference sequence). The CDR3 nucleotides are TGTGCCAGCAGCTTCGGACAACCACCATTAAACACTGAAGCTTTCTTT. This encodes CASSFGQPPLNTEAFF.

This clonotype has a handful of counts. This chain links TRBV5-8 with TRBJ2-5; no reliable D call. With 2 bases removed from V and 4 bases from J, the gap between germline ends came to 12 bases. The CDR3 contains 14 residues. The germline V gene encodes CDR1 SGHTS and CDR2 YDEGEE. The CDR3 sequence: CASSFIRSAETQYF. The DNA for the CDR3 is TGTGCCAGCAGCTTTATAAGGAGTGCAGAGACCCAGTACTTC.